Presented here are 8 T cell receptor beta chains from one specimen sequenced in a study of shared clonotypes between healthy human individuals. Repertoires were generated with immunoSEQ multiplex PCR, while TCRdb's copy carries only in-frame clones and drops some. The sample carries approximately 2.3 million clones, approximately 93% recorded once. Sequencing input: naive CD4+ T cells from PBMCs. Subset in this sample: CD45RA+ positively selected. All receptors come from a man aged 18 to 29 in good health. Some clones in this sample may be carry-over from other donors' samples.

The V call is TRBV11-2, the J call TRBJ1-2; 10 positions agree with TRBD1. The germline gives CDR1 SGHAT, CDR2 FQNNGV. After removal of 5 bases from V and 4 bases from J, the junction contained 4 bases not matched to a gene. This CDR3 comprises 14 residues. CDR3 amino acids: CASSLRTGGYGYTF. CDR3 nucleotide sequence: TGTGCCAGCAGCCTACGGACAGGGGGCTATGGCTACACCTTC.

This sequence joins TRBV27 and TRBJ2-7; no definite D call. V lost 7 bases to trimming and J lost 6 bases, with 4 bases between them. CDR1 is MNHEY and CDR2 is SMNVEV in the germline V gene (reference sequence). The CDR3 has 9 amino acids. The CDR3 bases are TGTGCCAGCACAGGCGAGCAGTACTTC. It codes for CASTGEQYF.

The V call is TRBV27, the J call TRBJ1-2; 9 nucleotides align to TRBD1. J was trimmed by 5 bases and V by 4 bases; bases with no gene match: 2. Germline CDR1 and CDR2: MNHEY and SMNVEV (reference sequence). The CDR3 extends over 13 amino acids. The CDR3 region has the DNA TGTGCCAGCAGTTACAGGGGGCTTTATGGCTACACCTTC. Translating it yields CASSYRGLYGYTF.

The rearrangement uses TRBV15 and TRBJ1-5, with 11 bases that match TRBD1. V lost 3 bases, J lost 7 bases, and 5 bases stayed unmatched. This CDR3 contains 15 residues. CDR1 and CDR2 (germline): LNHNV, YYDKDF (reference sequence). Here the CDR3 reads CATSRDRGQGQPQHF. CDR3 in DNA: TGTGCCACCAGCAGGGACAGGGGGCAAGGGCAGCCCCAGCATTTT. Together with reference TRBV15 and TRBJ1-5, the CDR3 gives the full variable domain: DAMVIQNPRYQVTQFGKPVTLSCSQTLNHNVMYWYQQKSSQAPKLLFHYYDKDFNNEADTPDNFQSRRPNTSFCFLDIRSPGLGDTAMYLCATSRDRGQGQPQHFGDGTRLSIL.

This rearrangement joins TRBV10-3 to TRBJ2-1; D perhaps matches TRBD2 (6 bases). Germline V CDR1 and CDR2: ENHRY, SYGVKD. This CDR3 has 13 residues. V was trimmed by 3 bases and J by 9 bases, leaving 12 bases between them. The CDR3 spells CAISDLASSEQFF. As DNA, the CDR3 is TGTGCCATCAGTGATCTAGCGAGTAGTGAGCAGTTCTTC.

The rearrangement joins TRBV6-1 to TRBJ2-7; a possible D gene is TRBD1 (5 bases). This CDR3 comprises 15 residues. Germline loops: CDR1 MNHNS, CDR2 SASEGT. The V end lost 6 bases, the J end lost 0 bases, and 15 bases lay between the germline ends. The CDR3 is CASSGPNQGSYEQYF. Here the CDR3 DNA reads TGTGCCAGCAGCGGTCCTAACCAGGGCTCCTACGAGCAGTACTTC.

This sequence joins TRBV5-1 and TRBJ1-2, with a weak D call TRBD1 (6 bases). The CDR3 loop spans 13 amino acids. CDR1 and CDR2 (germline): SGHRS, YFSETQ. The germline V and J ends were trimmed by 2 bases and 7 bases, with 12 bases remaining between them. This CDR3 is CASSLYRESGYTF. The CDR3 DNA sequence: TGCGCCAGCAGCTTATACAGGGAGTCTGGCTACACCTTC.

V and J are TRBV4-2 and TRBJ2-7, with 7 bases lining up with TRBD1. The CDR3 sequence is 17 residues long. The germline gives CDR1 LGHNA, CDR2 YNFKEQ. V was clipped by 4 bases and J by 1 base; unmatched bases: 13. The CDR3 DNA reads as TGTGCCAGCAGCCCCCTATCGGCAGGGGGTCCTTCCTACGAGCAGTACTTC. Its protein is CASSPLSAGGPSYEQYF.